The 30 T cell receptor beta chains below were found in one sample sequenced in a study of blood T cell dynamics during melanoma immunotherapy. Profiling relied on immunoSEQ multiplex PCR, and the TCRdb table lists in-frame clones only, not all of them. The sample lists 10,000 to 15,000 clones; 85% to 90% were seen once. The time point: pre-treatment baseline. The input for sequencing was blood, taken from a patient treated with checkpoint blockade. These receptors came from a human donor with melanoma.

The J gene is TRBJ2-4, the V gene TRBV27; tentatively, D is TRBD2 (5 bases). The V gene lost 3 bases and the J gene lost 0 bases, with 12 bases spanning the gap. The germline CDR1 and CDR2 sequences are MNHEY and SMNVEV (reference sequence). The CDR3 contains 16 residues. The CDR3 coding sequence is TGTGCCAGCAGTTTTCGGGGAGCGTTAGCCAAAAACATTCAGTACTTC. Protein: CASSFRGALAKNIQYF.

CDR3 DNA: TGTGCCAGCAGTTTATCGGGGAATACTAATGAAAAACTGTTTTTT. Residues: CASSLSGNTNEKLFF. The chain employs TRBV27 and TRBJ1-4; D unclear. V dropped 0 bases and J dropped 2 bases, with 7 bases sitting between them. Per the germline V gene, CDR1 is MNHEY and CDR2 is SMNVEV (reference sequence). The CDR3 totals 15 residues.

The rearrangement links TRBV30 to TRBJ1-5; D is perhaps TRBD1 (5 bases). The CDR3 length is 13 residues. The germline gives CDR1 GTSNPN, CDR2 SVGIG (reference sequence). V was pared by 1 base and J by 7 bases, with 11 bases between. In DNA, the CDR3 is TGTGCCTGGAGTGGTGGGGGGGACCAGCCCCAGCATTTT. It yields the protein CAWSGGGDQPQHF.

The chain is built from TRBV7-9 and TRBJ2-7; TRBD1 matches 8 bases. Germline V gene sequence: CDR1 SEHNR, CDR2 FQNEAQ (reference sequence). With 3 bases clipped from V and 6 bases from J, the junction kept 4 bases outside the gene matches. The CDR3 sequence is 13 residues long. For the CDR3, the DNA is TGTGCCAGCAGCTTGACAGGGGTAGGCGAGCAGTACTTC. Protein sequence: CASSLTGVGEQYF.

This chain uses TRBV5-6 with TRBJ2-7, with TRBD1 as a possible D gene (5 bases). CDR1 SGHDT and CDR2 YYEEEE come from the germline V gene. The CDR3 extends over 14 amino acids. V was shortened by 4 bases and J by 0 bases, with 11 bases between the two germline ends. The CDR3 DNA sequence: TGTGCCAGCAGCCGGACACGGAGCTCCTACGAGCAGTACTTC. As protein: CASSRTRSSYEQYF.

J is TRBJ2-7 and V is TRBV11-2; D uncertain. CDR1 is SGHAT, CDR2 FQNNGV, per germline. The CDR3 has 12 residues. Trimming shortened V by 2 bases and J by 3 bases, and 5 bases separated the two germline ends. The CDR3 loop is CASSLLGYEQYF. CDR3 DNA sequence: TGTGCCAGCAGCTTATTGGGCTACGAGCAGTACTTC.

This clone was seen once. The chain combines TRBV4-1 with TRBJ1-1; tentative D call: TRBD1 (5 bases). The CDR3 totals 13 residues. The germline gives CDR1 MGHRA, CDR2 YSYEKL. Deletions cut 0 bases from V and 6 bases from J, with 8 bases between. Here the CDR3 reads CASSQEPGAEAFF. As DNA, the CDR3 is TGCGCCAGCAGCCAAGAACCGGGGGCTGAAGCTTTCTTT.

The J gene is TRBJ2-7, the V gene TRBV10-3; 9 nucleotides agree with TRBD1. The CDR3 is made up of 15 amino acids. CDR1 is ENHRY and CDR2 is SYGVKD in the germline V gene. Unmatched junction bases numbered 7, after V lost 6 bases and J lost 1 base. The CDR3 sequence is CAIRAGTGRSYEQYF. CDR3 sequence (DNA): TGTGCCATCAGGGCCGGGACAGGGAGGTCCTACGAGCAGTACTTC.

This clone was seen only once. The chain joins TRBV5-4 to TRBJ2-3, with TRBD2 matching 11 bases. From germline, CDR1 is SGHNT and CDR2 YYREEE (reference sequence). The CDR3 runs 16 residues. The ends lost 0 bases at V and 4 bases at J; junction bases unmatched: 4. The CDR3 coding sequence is TGTGCCAGCAGCTTGGACCTAGCGGGAGGATCAGATACGCAGTATTTT. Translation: CASSLDLAGGSDTQYF.

CDR3 region: CASSYSWAMNTEAFF. The CDR3 DNA reads as TGTGCCAGCAGTTACTCATGGGCAATGAACACTGAAGCTTTCTTT. The J gene is TRBJ1-1, the V gene TRBV6-6, with D unresolved. The V gene's germline CDR1 is MNHNY and CDR2 SVGAGI (reference sequence). Trimming shortened V by 0 bases and J by 0 bases, and 8 bases separated the two germline ends. The CDR3 is 15 residues long.

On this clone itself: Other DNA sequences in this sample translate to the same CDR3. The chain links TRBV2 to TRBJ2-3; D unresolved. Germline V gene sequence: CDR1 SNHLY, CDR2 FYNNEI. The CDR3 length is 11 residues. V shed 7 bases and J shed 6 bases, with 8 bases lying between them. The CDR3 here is CASTGRDTQYF. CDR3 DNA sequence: TGTGCCAGCACGGGTAGGGATACGCAGTATTTT.

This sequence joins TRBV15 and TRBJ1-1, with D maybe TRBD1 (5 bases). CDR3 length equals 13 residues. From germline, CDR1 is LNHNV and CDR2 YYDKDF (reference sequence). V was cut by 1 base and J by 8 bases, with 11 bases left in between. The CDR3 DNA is TGTGCCACCAGCAGAGTTCCATCAGGGGAAGCTTTCTTT. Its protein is CATSRVPSGEAFF.

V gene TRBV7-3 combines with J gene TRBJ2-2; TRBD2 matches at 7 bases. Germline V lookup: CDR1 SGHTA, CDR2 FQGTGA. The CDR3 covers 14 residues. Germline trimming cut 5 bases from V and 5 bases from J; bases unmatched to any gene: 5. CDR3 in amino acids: CASSQGGGTGELFF. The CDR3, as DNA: TGTGCCAGCAGCCAAGGCGGGGGTACCGGGGAGCTGTTTTTT.

The CDR3 nucleotides are TGTGCCAGCAGCCAAGAAATGGGGACAATGAATGGCTACACCTTC. It is translated as CASSQEMGTMNGYTF. The J gene is TRBJ1-2, the V gene TRBV4-2, with D maybe TRBD1 (6 bases). The V and J ends lost 0 bases and 6 bases respectively, with 14 bases between them. The germline V gene has CDR1 LGHNA and CDR2 YNFKEQ. There are 15 residues in the CDR3.

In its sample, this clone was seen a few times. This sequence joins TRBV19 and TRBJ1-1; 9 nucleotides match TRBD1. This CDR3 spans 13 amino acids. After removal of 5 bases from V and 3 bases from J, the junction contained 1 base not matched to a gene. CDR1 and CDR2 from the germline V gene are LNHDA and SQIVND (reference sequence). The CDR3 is CASSGQGYTEAFF. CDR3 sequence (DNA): TGTGCCAGTAGTGGACAGGGGTACACTGAAGCTTTCTTT.

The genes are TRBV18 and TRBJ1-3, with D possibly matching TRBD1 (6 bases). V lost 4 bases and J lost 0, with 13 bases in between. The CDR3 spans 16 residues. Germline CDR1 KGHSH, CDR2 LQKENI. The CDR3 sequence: CASSRGQIDSGNTIYF. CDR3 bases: TGTGCCAGCTCACGTGGACAGATCGACTCTGGAAACACCATATATTTT.

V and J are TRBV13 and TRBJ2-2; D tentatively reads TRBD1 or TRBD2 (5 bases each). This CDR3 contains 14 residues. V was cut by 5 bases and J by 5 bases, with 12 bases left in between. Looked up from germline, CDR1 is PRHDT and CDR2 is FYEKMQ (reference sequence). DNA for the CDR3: TGTGCCAGCAGCATCTCGGGGCCTACCGGGGAGCTGTTTTTT. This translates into CASSISGPTGELFF. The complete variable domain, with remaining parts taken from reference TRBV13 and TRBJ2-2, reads AAGVIQSPRHLIKEKRETATLKCYPIPRHDTVYWYQQGPGQDPQFLISFYEKMQSDKGSIPDRFSAQQFSDYHSELNMSSLELGDSALYFCASSISGPTGELFFGEGSRLTVL.

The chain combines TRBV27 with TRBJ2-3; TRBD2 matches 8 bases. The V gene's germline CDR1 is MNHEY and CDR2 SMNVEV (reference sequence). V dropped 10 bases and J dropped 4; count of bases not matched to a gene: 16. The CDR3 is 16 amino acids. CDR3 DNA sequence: TGTGCCAACCCCCGGGACGGGGGGGCCGAGCCAGATACGCAGTATTTT. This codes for CANPRDGGAEPDTQYF.

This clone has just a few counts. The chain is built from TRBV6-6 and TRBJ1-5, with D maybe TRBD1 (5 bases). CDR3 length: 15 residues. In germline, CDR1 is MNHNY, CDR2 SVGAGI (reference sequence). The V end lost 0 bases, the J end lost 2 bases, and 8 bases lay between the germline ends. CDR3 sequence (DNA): TGTGCCAGCAGTTACTCAGGGGATGGCAATCAGCCCCAGCATTTT. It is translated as CASSYSGDGNQPQHF.

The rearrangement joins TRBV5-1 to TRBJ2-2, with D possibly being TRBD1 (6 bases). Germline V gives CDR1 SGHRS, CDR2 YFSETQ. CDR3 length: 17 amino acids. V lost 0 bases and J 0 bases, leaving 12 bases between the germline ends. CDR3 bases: TGCGCCAGCAGCTTGGCAGTGGACAGCGCGAACACCGGGGAGCTGTTTTTT. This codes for CASSLAVDSANTGELFF.

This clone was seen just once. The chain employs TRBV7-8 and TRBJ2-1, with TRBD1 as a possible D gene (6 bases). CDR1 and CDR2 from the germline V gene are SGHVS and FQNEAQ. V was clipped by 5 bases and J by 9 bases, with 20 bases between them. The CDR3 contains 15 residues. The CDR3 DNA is TGTGCCAGCAGCGATAGACCGACAGGCTCCTTTGAGCAGTTCTTC. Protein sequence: CASSDRPTGSFEQFF.

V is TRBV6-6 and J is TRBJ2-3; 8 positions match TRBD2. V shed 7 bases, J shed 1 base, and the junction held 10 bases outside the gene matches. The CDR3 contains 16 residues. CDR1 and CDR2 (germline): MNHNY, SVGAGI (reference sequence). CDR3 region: CASKPGLEPRTDTQYF. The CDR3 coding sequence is TGTGCCAGCAAACCGGGACTAGAGCCACGCACAGATACGCAGTATTTT.

In DNA, the CDR3 is TGTGCCAGCAGTTTATCTCAGGGAGGGAGCACAGATACGCAGTATTTT. The encoded protein is CASSLSQGGSTDTQYF. The chain uses TRBV27 and TRBJ2-3; 7 bases align to TRBD2. The J segment lost 0 bases and the V segment lost 0 bases, leaving 3 bases of the junction unmatched. Per the germline V gene, CDR1 is MNHEY and CDR2 is SMNVEV (reference sequence). The CDR3 has 16 residues.

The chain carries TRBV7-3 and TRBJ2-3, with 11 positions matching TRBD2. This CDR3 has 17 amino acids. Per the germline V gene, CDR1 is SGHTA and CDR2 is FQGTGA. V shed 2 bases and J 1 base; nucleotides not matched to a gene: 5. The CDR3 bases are TGTGCCAGCAGCTTACTAGCGGGAGGCGGTGGCACAGATACGCAGTATTTT. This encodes CASSLLAGGGGTDTQYF.

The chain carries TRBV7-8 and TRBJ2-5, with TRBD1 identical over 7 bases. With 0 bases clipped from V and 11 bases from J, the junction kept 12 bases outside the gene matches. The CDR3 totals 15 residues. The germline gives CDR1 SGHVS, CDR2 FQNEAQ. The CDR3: CASSLAVGVQGEQYF. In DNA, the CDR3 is TGTGCCAGCAGCTTAGCGGTGGGGGTCCAGGGGGAGCAGTACTTC.

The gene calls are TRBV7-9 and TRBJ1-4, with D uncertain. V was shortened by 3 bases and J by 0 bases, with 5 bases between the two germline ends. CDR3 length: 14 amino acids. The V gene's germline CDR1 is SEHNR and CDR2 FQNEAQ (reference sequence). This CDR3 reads CASSLSATNEKLFF. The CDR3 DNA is TGTGCCAGCAGCTTGAGTGCAACTAATGAAAAACTGTTTTTT.

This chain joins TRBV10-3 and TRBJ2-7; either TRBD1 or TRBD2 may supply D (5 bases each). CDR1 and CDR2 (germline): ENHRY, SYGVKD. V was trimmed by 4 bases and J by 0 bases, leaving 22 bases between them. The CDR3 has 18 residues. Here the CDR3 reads CAISVRDGQLQRSYEQYF. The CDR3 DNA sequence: TGTGCCATCAGTGTCCGGGACGGTCAATTACAACGCTCCTACGAGCAGTACTTC.

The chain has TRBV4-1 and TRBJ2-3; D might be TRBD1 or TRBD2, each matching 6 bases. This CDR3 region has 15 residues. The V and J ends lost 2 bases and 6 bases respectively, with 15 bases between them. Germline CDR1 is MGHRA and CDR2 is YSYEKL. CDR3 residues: CASSQLGGRLDTQYF. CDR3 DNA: TGCGCCAGCAGCCAACTCGGGGGCAGACTGGATACGCAGTATTTT.

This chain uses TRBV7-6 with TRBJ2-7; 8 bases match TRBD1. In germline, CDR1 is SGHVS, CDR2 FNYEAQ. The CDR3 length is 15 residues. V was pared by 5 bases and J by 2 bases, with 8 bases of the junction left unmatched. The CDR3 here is CASSVDRGFTYEQYF. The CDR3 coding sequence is TGTGCCAGCAGCGTCGACAGGGGCTTTACCTACGAGCAGTACTTC.

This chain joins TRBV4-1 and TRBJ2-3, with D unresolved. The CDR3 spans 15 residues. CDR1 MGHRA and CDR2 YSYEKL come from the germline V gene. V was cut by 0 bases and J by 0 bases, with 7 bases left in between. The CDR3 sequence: CASSQDGTSTDTQYF. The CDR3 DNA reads TGCGCCAGCAGCCAAGATGGAACTAGCACAGATACGCAGTATTTT.